The 2 T cell receptor beta chains in this list originate from one sample, sequenced in a study of Ad26.COV2.S vaccination and SARS-CoV-2 variants. Here immunoSEQ multiplex PCR was the method, and the copy in TCRdb shows in-frame clones only, minus some. The sample records 440,000 or so clones, less than 95% being singletons. Treatment indicated: approximately 18 received Ad26.COV2.S at low or high dose, single or two shots; five or six received placebo; per-sample allocation not given. Specimen acquisition occurred on day 63 following the initial vaccine or placebo injection. The source material was peripheral blood, sampled in a trial of Ad26.COV2.S vaccine versus placebo. Every receptor here comes from a person aged 18 to 59 who received the Ad26.COV2.S COVID-19 vaccine or a placebo.

A single count supports this clone. The chain has TRBV30 and TRBJ1-5; 7 bases line up with TRBD1. Germline V gives CDR1 GTSNPN, CDR2 SVGIG (reference sequence). Trimming at V came to 0 bases and at J to 4 bases, leaving 6 bases not matched to a gene. The CDR3 spans 15 residues. DNA of the CDR3: TGTGCCTGGAGTGTCGGGGACAGAGAAAATCAGCCCCAGCATTTT. This encodes CAWSVGDRENQPQHF. The variable domain in full, completed from reference TRBV30 and TRBJ1-5, reads SQTIHQWPATLVQPVGSPLSLECTVEGTSNPNLYWYRQAAGRGLQLLFYSVGIGQISSEVPQNLSASRPQDRQFILSSKKLLLSDSGFYLCAWSVGDRENQPQHFGDGTRLSIL.

V and J are TRBV28 and TRBJ2-3; a possible D gene is TRBD2 (6 bases). CDR3 length: 15 amino acids. CDR1 and CDR2 from the germline V gene are MDHEN and SYDVKM. V was shortened by 2 bases and J by 3 bases, with 12 bases between the two germline ends. In nucleotides, the CDR3 is TGTGCCAGCAGTTTAGGGGGGATGTGGACAGATACGCAGTATTTT. Translating gives CASSLGGMWTDTQYF.